This passage covers 32 T cell receptor beta chains from one sample sequenced in a study of blood T cell repertoires in COVID-19. This table comes from immunoSEQ multiplex PCR, and its TCRdb copy is limited to in-frame clones, with some not included. Among tens of thousands of clones, 87% were seen once, and the ten largest hold approximately 3.7%. Sequencing was carried out using peripheral blood. These receptors were collected from a man aged 35 to 55 with COVID-19, enrolled during active disease.

CDR3 sequence reads: CASSPIAGLTGELFF. CDR3 in DNA: TGTGCCAGCAGCCCCATAGCTGGGTTAACCGGGGAGCTGTTTTTT. V is TRBV7-8 and J is TRBJ2-2; D not resolved. V was trimmed by 5 bases and J by 5 bases, leaving 15 bases between them. In germline, CDR1 is SGHVS, CDR2 FQNEAQ. The CDR3 is 15 residues long. The variable domain in full, completed from reference TRBV7-8 and TRBJ2-2, reads GAGVSQSPRYKVAKRGQDVALRCDPISGHVSLFWYQQALGQGPEFLTYFQNEAQLDKSGLPSDRFFAERPEGSVSTLKIQRTQQEDSAVYLCASSPIAGLTGELFFGEGSRLTVL.

The chain has TRBV2 and TRBJ2-7; 8 positions match TRBD1. V shed 6 bases and J 2 bases; nucleotides not matched to a gene: 6. The CDR3 loop spans 14 amino acids. The V gene's germline CDR1 is SNHLY and CDR2 FYNNEI. The CDR3 nucleotides are TGTGCCAGCAGGCGGGACAGGCCAACCTACGAGCAGTACTTC. The encoded protein is CASRRDRPTYEQYF.

The V and J genes are TRBV25-1 and TRBJ2-1; no definite D call. Germline V gives CDR1 MGHDK, CDR2 SYGVNS. V was cut by 5 bases and J by 9 bases, with 8 bases left in between. CDR3 length: 11 residues. CDR3 nucleotides: TGTGCCAGCAGTATTTCTCTTGAGCAGTTCTTC. It translates to CASSISLEQFF.

The chain couples TRBV30 to TRBJ2-3, with TRBD1 as a possible D gene (7 bases). V was cut by 1 base and J by 3 bases, with 14 bases left in between. Germline V gives CDR1 GTSNPN, CDR2 SVGIG (reference sequence). This CDR3 is built from 15 residues. The CDR3 region is CAWSGAGGRTDTQYF. The CDR3 DNA follows: TGTGCCTGGAGTGGAGCAGGGGGGCGGACAGATACGCAGTATTTT.

The chain recombines TRBV29-1 with TRBJ2-7, with TRBD1 matching 8 bases. The junction had 4 bases not matched to a gene; V was cut back by 7 bases and J by 2 bases. The germline V gene encodes CDR1 SQVTM and CDR2 ANQGSEA. The CDR3 is made up of 12 amino acids. CDR3 amino acids: CSAGQETYEQYF. DNA for the CDR3: TGCAGCGCGGGACAGGAAACCTACGAGCAGTACTTC.

Only one count was recorded for this clone. A read error may produce the germline difference seen at one junction end. The CDR3 protein is CASSQKTAYQQYF. In DNA, the CDR3 is TGTGCCAGCAGCCAGAAGACAGCCTACCAGCAGTACTTC. This chain joins TRBV12-3 or TRBV12-4 and TRBJ2-7; a possible D gene is TRBD1 (5 bases). CDR3 length: 13 amino acids.

Only one count was recorded for this clone. The chain combines TRBV7-2 with TRBJ1-6, with D possibly matching TRBD1 (6 bases). This CDR3 region has 15 residues. V was shortened by 5 bases and J by 7 bases, with 15 bases between the two germline ends. Looked up from germline, CDR1 is SGHTA and CDR2 is FQGNSA. DNA for the CDR3: TGTGCCAGCAGCCTTGGACAGATGGGAAATTCACCCCTCCACTTT. Translating it yields CASSLGQMGNSPLHF.

This rearrangement joins TRBV12-5 to TRBJ2-3, with 9 nucleotides matching TRBD1. The CDR3 is made up of 17 amino acids. The trim removed 1 base at V and 0 bases at J, leaving 5 bases unmatched. In germline, CDR1 is LGHNT, CDR2 FRNRAP. The CDR3 DNA sequence: TGTGCTAGTGGTTTGGGCCTCGGGACAGGGAGCACAGATACGCAGTATTTT. Amino acid sequence: CASGLGLGTGSTDTQYF.

The rearrangement joins TRBV9 to TRBJ2-1; D unresolved. The length of the CDR3 is 14 residues. Trimming cost V 4 bases and J 5 bases, with 13 bases left between them. CDR1 is SGDLS and CDR2 is YYNGEE in the germline V gene. In DNA form, the CDR3 reads TGTGCCAGCAGCCTCCAAACAACCAACAATGAGCAGTTCTTC. This encodes CASSLQTTNNEQFF.

The chain recombines TRBV5-1 with TRBJ2-5, with TRBD1 matching 8 bases. This CDR3 comprises 17 residues. Germline V gives CDR1 SGHRS, CDR2 YFSETQ. V shed 6 bases, J shed 1 base, and the junction held 14 bases outside the gene matches. The CDR3 is CASMGFGRGLFQETQYF. The CDR3 DNA follows: TGCGCCAGCATGGGATTCGGCAGGGGGCTTTTCCAAGAGACCCAGTACTTC.

This chain uses TRBV6-5 with TRBJ2-5, with TRBD2 matching over 8 bases. Germline-derived CDR1 and CDR2 are MNHEY and SVGAGI. Losses at the gene ends were 7 bases for V and 2 bases for J; bases not matched to a gene: 9. The CDR3 covers 15 residues. CDR3 nucleotide sequence: TGTGCCAGCACCAGAGCGGGGGCCGCTCAAGAGACCCAGTACTTC. Its protein is CASTRAGAAQETQYF.

V gene TRBV7-8 combines with J gene TRBJ2-5, with 7 bases fitting TRBD2. With V trimmed by 4 bases and J by 2 bases, 7 bases remained unmatched. The CDR3 sequence is 15 residues long. Germline lookup yields CDR1 SGHVS and CDR2 FQNEAQ. This CDR3 reads CASSSIAGLQETQYF. CDR3 DNA sequence: TGTGCCAGCAGCTCTATAGCGGGCCTACAAGAGACCCAGTACTTC.

The V gene is TRBV3-1 (or the pseudogene TRBV3-2), the J gene TRBJ2-3; 11 bases agree with TRBD2. With V trimmed by 2 bases and J by 2 bases, 9 bases remained unmatched. Germline V gene sequence: CDR1 LGHDT, CDR2 YNNKEL (reference sequence). The CDR3 runs 18 residues. The CDR3 DNA follows: TGTGCCAGCAGCCAAACTCACCAGACTAGCGGGACCACAGATACGCAGTATTTT. Residues: CASSQTHQTSGTTDTQYF.

The rearrangement uses TRBV30 and TRBJ2-7; D perhaps matches TRBD1 (6 bases). Germline CDR1 reads GTSNPN; CDR2 reads SVGIG (reference sequence). Trimming stripped 2 bases from V and 4 bases from J, with 15 bases between. The CDR3 is 14 residues long. The CDR3 here is CAWSLGQVAYEQYF. As DNA, the CDR3 is TGTGCCTGGAGTCTGGGACAAGTGGCATACGAGCAGTACTTC.

The genes are TRBV4-1 and TRBJ2-7, with 8 nucleotides matching TRBD2. Per the germline V gene, CDR1 is MGHRA and CDR2 is YSYEKL. Trimming at V came to 0 bases and at J to 3 bases, leaving 4 bases not matched to a gene. The CDR3 totals 15 residues. CDR3 DNA sequence: TGCGCCAGCAGCCAAGAAGACAGCGGGAGCTACGAGCAGTACTTC. Translated, it gives CASSQEDSGSYEQYF.

This clone was detected a few times. This chain links TRBV3-1 (or the pseudogene TRBV3-2) with TRBJ2-7; a weak D match, TRBD2 (7 bases). The V end lost 8 bases, the J end lost 9 bases, and 17 bases lay between the germline ends. The CDR3 is made up of 12 amino acids. Per germline, CDR1 LGHDT and CDR2 YNNKEL (reference sequence). CDR3 sequence (DNA): TGTGCCAGCGAGCGTAGGGGGGGAGGGCAGTACTTC. As protein: CASERRGGGQYF.

The rearrangement joins TRBV29-1 to TRBJ2-1; D is undetermined. The CDR3 consists of 14 residues. Germline V lookup: CDR1 SQVTM, CDR2 ANQGSEA. With 0 bases removed from V and 5 bases from J, the gap between germline ends came to 11 bases. The CDR3, as DNA: TGCAGCGTTGAAGATTTACTACCCAACAATGAGCAGTTCTTC. It codes for CSVEDLLPNNEQFF.

This chain connects TRBV15 to TRBJ2-1; TRBD2 is a possible D gene (6 bases). V was pared by 1 base and J by 10 bases, with 11 bases between. The CDR3 totals 13 residues. Germline assignment: CDR1 LNHNV and CDR2 YYDKDF (reference sequence). CDR3 sequence reads: CATSRVLATEQFF. Written as DNA, the CDR3 is TGTGCCACCAGCAGAGTGCTAGCGACCGAGCAGTTCTTC.

CDR3 nucleotides: TGTGCCAGCAGTGGTGGGACTAGTTCGGATACGCAGTATTTT. Translation: CASSGGTSSDTQYF. The chain has TRBV2 and TRBJ2-3, with 8 bases identical to TRBD2. CDR3 length equals 14 residues. Trimming took 4 bases from V and 6 from J; bases not matched to a gene: 6. Germline CDR1 reads SNHLY; CDR2 reads FYNNEI.

The CDR3 reads CASSLRPGVNTEAFF. CDR3 nucleotide sequence: TGTGCCAGCAGCTTACGGCCAGGGGTGAACACTGAAGCTTTCTTT. The chain links TRBV11-3 to TRBJ1-1, with TRBD1 as a possible D gene (6 bases). Trimming cost V 2 bases and J 0 bases, with 10 bases left between them. The CDR3 totals 15 residues. Germline CDR1 reads SGHNT; CDR2 reads YENEEA.

V is TRBV19 and J is TRBJ1-1; D might be TRBD1 (5 bases). The CDR3 contains 14 residues. V was clipped by 7 bases and J by 7 bases, with 19 bases between them. The germline CDR1 and CDR2 sequences are LNHDA and SQIVND (reference sequence). CDR3 sequence: CASTQQAGGGEAFF. CDR3 DNA sequence: TGTGCCAGTACCCAGCAGGCCGGCGGGGGTGAAGCTTTCTTT.

V is TRBV7-9 and J is TRBJ2-5; 7 bases fit TRBD2. Germline CDR1 and CDR2: SEHNR and FQNEAQ (reference sequence). The CDR3 has 14 amino acids. Trimming took 4 bases from V and 1 from J; bases not matched to a gene: 3. As DNA, the CDR3 is TGTGCCAGCAGCTCCCTAGCGGTCCAAGAGACCCAGTACTTC. The encoded protein is CASSSLAVQETQYF.

The rearrangement links TRBV12-2 to TRBJ2-7; the table calls TRBD2, which could not be checked here. TRBV12-2 is a recognized pseudogene. This CDR3 is 16 amino acids long. The CDR3 DNA follows: TGTGCAAGTCGCTCAACTTTTGCCGGGACTAGACACGAGCAGTACTTC. Translated: CASRSTFAGTRHEQYF.

V and J are TRBV7-9 and TRBJ1-2; weak D call: TRBD1 (6 bases). Trimming removed 1 base at V and 7 bases at J, with 22 bases between. This CDR3 is 17 amino acids long. Germline assignment: CDR1 SEHNR and CDR2 FQNEAQ (reference sequence). The CDR3 loop reads CASSLEKAGGRSGGYTF. The CDR3 DNA reads TGTGCCAGCAGCTTAGAAAAGGCGGGGGGCCGTAGTGGTGGCTACACCTTC.

This chain joins TRBV5-6 and TRBJ2-2; 10 bases match TRBD1. Germline V lookup: CDR1 SGHDT, CDR2 YYEEEE. CDR3 length: 16 residues. Unmatched junction bases numbered 10, after V lost 4 bases and J lost 7 bases. In DNA, the CDR3 is TGTGCCAGCAGCCTTCTCGGGACAGGGGTTGGCGGGGAGCTGTTTTTT. Amino acids: CASSLLGTGVGGELFF.

The rearrangement links TRBV5-6 to TRBJ1-6; D perhaps matches TRBD1 (5 bases). The germline CDR1 and CDR2 sequences are SGHDT and YYEEEE. The CDR3 spans 16 residues. Trimming took 2 bases from V and 8 from J, leaving 17 bases between them. CDR3 sequence reads: CASSFGGNSRDSPLHF. The CDR3 DNA reads TGTGCCAGCAGCTTCGGGGGTAACTCACGGGATTCACCCCTCCACTTT.

The chain joins TRBV6-6 to TRBJ1-2, with TRBD1 matching 8 bases. CDR3 length equals 14 residues. The trim removed 5 bases at V and 5 bases at J, leaving 7 bases unmatched. CDR1 and CDR2 from the germline V gene are MNHNY and SVGAGI (reference sequence). CDR3 in DNA: TGTGCCAGCAGTCTCGGACAGGGAGGGTATGGCTACACCTTC. The encoded protein is CASSLGQGGYGYTF.

V is TRBV29-1 and J is TRBJ2-7, with 8 bases aligning to TRBD1. J lost 0 bases, V lost 4 bases, and 2 bases had no gene match. Germline lookup yields CDR1 SQVTM and CDR2 ANQGSEA. The CDR3 runs to 13 residues. The CDR3, as DNA: TGCAGCGTTGGACAGGGGCTCTCCTACGAGCAGTACTTC. Translation: CSVGQGLSYEQYF.

The chain recombines TRBV30 with TRBJ2-7, with D hard to call. The CDR3 is made up of 15 amino acids. The germline CDR1 and CDR2 sequences are GTSNPN and SVGIG (reference sequence). The V and J ends lost 0 bases and 0 bases respectively, with 12 bases between them. In DNA, the CDR3 is TGTGCCTGGAGTGTACAGTCTTCAGTCTCCTACGAGCAGTACTTC. Its protein is CAWSVQSSVSYEQYF.

The chain employs TRBV2 and TRBJ2-1; 10 positions agree with TRBD2. In germline, CDR1 is SNHLY, CDR2 FYNNEI. CDR3 size: 13 residues. V shed 8 bases, J shed 8 bases, and the junction held 6 bases outside the gene matches. CDR3 in amino acids: CASGLADGHEQFF. The DNA for the CDR3 is TGTGCCAGCGGACTAGCGGACGGGCATGAGCAGTTCTTC.

V and J are TRBV7-9 and TRBJ1-2, with TRBD1 matching 8 bases. This CDR3 has 15 amino acids. Germline V CDR1 and CDR2: SEHNR, FQNEAQ (reference sequence). J lost 6 bases, V lost 8 bases, and 14 bases had no gene match. The CDR3, as DNA: TGTGCCAGCCCCCCGCACCAGGGGGCGATGGATGGCTACACCTTC. Translated, it gives CASPPHQGAMDGYTF.

The chain recombines TRBV7-2 with TRBJ2-5; a possible D gene is TRBD2 (5 bases). Trimming removed 2 bases from V and 2 bases from J, with 12 bases in between. The CDR3 sequence is 15 residues long. Germline CDR1 SGHTA, CDR2 FQGNSA. Written as DNA, the CDR3 is TGTGCCAGCAGCTTACAGCGGAGCGCACAAGAGACCCAGTACTTC. This translates into CASSLQRSAQETQYF.